This is a list of T cell receptor beta chains from one sample in a study of T cell responses to AZD1222 COVID-19 vaccine. Sequencing used immunoSEQ multiplex PCR; TCRdb keeps in-frame clones, though not all of them. Of tens of thousands of clones in the sample, about four fifths are singletons; the top ten hold roughly 13%. This sample comprised peripheral blood, obtained 28 days after the second AZD1222 dose. These receptor sequences come from an adult who received the AZD1222 COVID-19 vaccine. Each CDR3 is given with its conserved first and last residue. D genes are given only for firm matches. Clone size is shown for a subset of rows, as once, few, many or a class of expanded clone.

CDR3 protein | CDR3 DNA | clone size | V gene | D gene | J gene
CASSFQGYGQPQHF | TGTGCCAGCAGCTTTCAGGGGTATGGTCAGCCCCAGCATTTT | NA | TRBV5-5 | NA | TRBJ1-5
CASSLEAMAGPDQPQHF | TGTGCCAGCAGCTTGGAGGCTATGGCAGGGCCGGATCAGCCCCAGCATTTT | NA | TRBV5-8 | NA | TRBJ1-5
CASSGDYTEAFF | TGCGCCAGCAGTGGGGATTACACTGAAGCTTTCTTT | NA | TRBV10-2 | NA | TRBJ1-1
CASRPGGTGITEAFF | TGCGCCAGCCGCCCGGGGGGGACAGGGATCACTGAAGCTTTCTTT | NA | TRBV5-1 | TRBD1 | TRBJ1-1
CASSQVGAGGWEKYF | TGCGCCAGCAGCCAAGTTGGAGCCGGAGGGTGGGAGAAGTACTTC | NA | TRBV4-1 | NA | TRBJ2-7
CASSPRLAGVWETQYF | TGTGCCAGCAGTCCGAGACTAGCGGGGGTGTGGGAGACCCAGTACTTC | once | TRBV6-2/TRBV6-3 | TRBD2 | TRBJ2-5
CASTKGTGELFF | TGTGCCAGCACCAAAGGGACGGGGGAGCTGTTTTTT | few | TRBV7-9 | NA | TRBJ2-2
CASSLLDTYEQYF | TGCGCCAGCAGCTTGCTGGATACCTACGAGCAGTACTTC | NA | TRBV5-1 | NA | TRBJ2-7
CASSRGGTGNTIYF | TGTGCCAGCAGTAGGGGAGGAACTGGAAACACCATATATTTT | NA | TRBV27 | NA | TRBJ1-3
CATSDQTGAAFF | TGTGCCACCAGTGACCAGACAGGGGCAGCTTTCTTT | once | TRBV24-1 | TRBD1 | TRBJ1-1
CASSFYTGGGEQYF | TGTGCCAGCAGCTTTTATACAGGGGGCGGCGAGCAGTACTTC | NA | TRBV7-2 | TRBD1 | TRBJ2-7
CAISAPASGYTF | TGTGCCATCAGTGCCCCGGCGTCCGGCTACACCTTC | NA | TRBV10-3 | NA | TRBJ1-2
CATASGGGRGETQYF | TGTGCCACGGCAAGTGGCGGGGGGAGAGGAGAGACCCAGTACTTC | NA | TRBV7-3 | TRBD2 | TRBJ2-5
CATSRRWPYNTEAFF | TGTGCCACCAGCCGTCGGTGGCCATATAACACTGAAGCTTTCTTT | NA | TRBV6-5 | NA | TRBJ1-1
CASSLDPGGATDTQYF | TGTGCCAGCAGCTTAGACCCAGGGGGGGCCACAGATACGCAGTATTTT | NA | TRBV11-2 | NA | TRBJ2-3
CASSYSDLYGYTF | TGTGCCAGCAGTTATTCCGACCTTTATGGCTACACCTTC | once | TRBV6-2/TRBV6-3 | NA | TRBJ1-2
CASSLGGLDTGELFF | TGTGCCAGCAGCTTAGGGGGCCTGGACACCGGGGAGCTGTTTTTT | NA | TRBV11-3 | NA | TRBJ2-2
CASRARAHGEQFF | TGTGCCAGCAGAGCTAGGGCCCACGGTGAGCAGTTCTTC | NA | TRBV6-5 | NA | TRBJ2-1
CASSQLAAAYEQYF | TGCGCCAGCAGTCAATTGGCAGCGGCCTACGAGCAGTACTTC | NA | TRBV23-1 | NA | TRBJ2-7
CASSQGQGNTIYF | TGTGCCAGCAGCCAGGGACAGGGCAACACCATATATTTT | NA | TRBV3-1/TRBV3-2 | TRBD1 | TRBJ1-3
CASSAPLLLTAFSYEQYF | TGTGCCAGCAGTGCCCCTCTCCTCCTGACAGCTTTCTCCTACGAGCAGTACTTC | NA | TRBV28 | NA | TRBJ2-7
CASSPLIGLAANNEQFF | TGTGCCAGCAGCCCTCTCATCGGGCTAGCGGCTAACAATGAGCAGTTCTTC | NA | TRBV11-2 | TRBD2 | TRBJ2-1
CASTGTQTTDTQYF | TGTGCCAGCACGGGGACTCAGACCACAGATACGCAGTATTTT | NA | TRBV7-9 | NA | TRBJ2-3
CASSLGRPTGELFF | TGTGCCAGCAGCTTAGGCAGACCCACCGGGGAGCTGTTTTTT | once | TRBV7-9 | NA | TRBJ2-2
CASPEEELGYGYTF | TGTGCCAGCCCCGAGGAGGAGTTGGGCTATGGCTACACCTTC | NA | TRBV2 | NA | TRBJ1-2
CASSAGYNQPQHF | TGCGCCAGCAGTGCAGGGTACAATCAGCCCCAGCATTTT | NA | TRBV10-1 | NA | TRBJ1-5
CASSYSSTSGRYTSTDTQYF | TGTGCCAGCAGTTACTCTTCGACTAGCGGGAGATATACTAGCACAGATACGCAGTATTTT | NA | TRBV6-2/TRBV6-3 | TRBD2 | TRBJ2-3
CASSLEIAGSNEKLFF | TGTGCCAGCAGCTTAGAGATCGCCGGGTCTAATGAAAAACTGTTTTTT | once | TRBV7-2 | NA | TRBJ1-4